This T cell receptor (beta chain) stems from a study of shared clonotypes between healthy human individuals. The study's findings and limits: Non-shared clonotypes displayed generation probabilities falling below those of clonotypes present in all four donors.

Profiling relied on immunoSEQ multiplex PCR, and the TCRdb table lists in-frame clones only, not all of them. The sample consists of fewer than 1.4 million clones, 75% to 85% of them appearing once. On this clone itself: The antigen is undetermined.

Division of CD4+ cells produced a CD45RA+ naive subset and a CD45RA-negative memory subset. This CDR3 has 13 residues. Trimming took off 2 bases at V and 10 bases at J, with 12 bases between the two ends. CDR1 and CDR2 from the germline V gene are SSHAT and FNYEAQ (reference sequence). Sequenced material: memory CD4+ T cells from PBMCs. Subset reported: CD45RA-negative fraction. The TCR was taken from a man aged 18-30 years in good health. Some clones in this sample may be carry-over from other donors' samples. V is TRBV7-7 and J is TRBJ2-1; D is unresolved. CDR3 coding DNA: TGTGCCAGCAGCTTACACCCCCAGGCGGAGCAGTTCTTC. Its protein is CASSLHPQAEQFF.